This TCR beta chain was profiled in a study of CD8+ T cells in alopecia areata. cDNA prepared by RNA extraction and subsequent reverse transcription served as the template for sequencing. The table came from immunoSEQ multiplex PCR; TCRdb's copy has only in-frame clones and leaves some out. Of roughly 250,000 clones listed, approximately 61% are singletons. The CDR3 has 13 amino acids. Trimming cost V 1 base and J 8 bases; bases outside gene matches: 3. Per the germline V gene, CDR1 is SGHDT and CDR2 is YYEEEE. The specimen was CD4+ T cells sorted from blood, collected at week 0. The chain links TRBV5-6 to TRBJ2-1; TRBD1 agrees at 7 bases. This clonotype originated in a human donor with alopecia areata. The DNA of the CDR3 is TGTGCCAGCAGCTTGCCCGACAGGGATGAGCAGTTCTTC. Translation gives CASSLPDRDEQFF.